This T cell receptor (beta chain) was profiled in a study of PD-1 blockade in mismatch repair-deficient tumors. TCRdb's copy holds only in-frame clones and misses some; the assay was immunoSEQ multiplex PCR. Counted here are tens of thousands of clones, 65% to 85% occurring once; the ten biggest clones make up roughly 2.7%. Overall study results and limits: After pembrolizumab, tumor-resident clones rose rapidly, then generally contracted before radiologic responses.

CDR3 length equals 15 residues. Germline CDR1 reads SEHNR; CDR2 reads FQNEAQ (reference sequence). V was cut by 2 bases and J by 0 bases, with 7 bases left in between. Concerning this clone itself: Its antigen is unknown.

J is TRBJ2-2 and V is TRBV7-9; D gene uncertain. The source was peripheral blood, collected 12 weeks after starting pembrolizumab. The clonotype originates from an adult with mismatch repair-deficient cancer. CDR3 in DNA: TGTGCCAGCAGCTTATTCAGAACGAACACCGGGGAGCTGTTTTTT. Amino acids: CASSLFRTNTGELFF.